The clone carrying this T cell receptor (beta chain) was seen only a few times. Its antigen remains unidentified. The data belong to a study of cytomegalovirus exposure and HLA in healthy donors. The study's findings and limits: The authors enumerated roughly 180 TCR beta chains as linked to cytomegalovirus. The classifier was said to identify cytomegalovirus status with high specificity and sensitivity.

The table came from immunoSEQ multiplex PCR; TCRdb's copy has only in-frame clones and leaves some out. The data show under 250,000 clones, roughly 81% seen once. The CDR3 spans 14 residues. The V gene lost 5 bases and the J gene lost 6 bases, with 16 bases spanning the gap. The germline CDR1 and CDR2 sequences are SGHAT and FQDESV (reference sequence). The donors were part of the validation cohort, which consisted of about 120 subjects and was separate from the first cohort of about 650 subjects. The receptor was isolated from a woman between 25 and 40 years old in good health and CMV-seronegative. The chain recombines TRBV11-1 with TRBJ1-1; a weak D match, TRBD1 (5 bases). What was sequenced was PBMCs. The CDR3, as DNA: TGTGCCAGCAGCAACAGGCGGATTGGGGCTGAAGCTTTCTTT. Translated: CASSNRRIGAEAFF.